This T cell receptor (beta chain) was sequenced for a study of cytotoxic CD8 clonotypes in ibrutinib-treated CLL. Broader study findings: Ibrutinib response saw clonality rise, and progression saw it return toward baseline.

This CDR3 has 12 residues. The ends were cut back, 4 bases at V and 5 bases at J, with 12 bases in the middle. In germline, CDR1 is SQVTM, CDR2 ANQGSEA. Only in-frame clones appear in the TCRdb table, and some are missing; sequencing was by immunoSEQ multiplex PCR. The sample lists approximately 84,000 clones, just over 85% seen once, with around 5% in the top ten. A word on this clone: The antigen is not known.

The material sequenced was PBMCs, taken before ibrutinib treatment. This receptor was taken from a human donor with chronic lymphocytic leukemia. The chain is built from TRBV29-1 and TRBJ2-7; possibly TRBD1 for D (5 bases). CDR3: CSVATGPNEQYF. The CDR3 bases are TGCAGCGTTGCAACAGGTCCTAACGAGCAGTACTTC.